This TCR beta chain was documented in a study of blood T cells in healthy people across ages. A sample-barcoded 5' primer and a J-beta primer mix were used in a second PCR of roughly 6 to 11 cycles. Template switching added a 12-random-nucleotide identifier to every cDNA molecule. TCRdb re-analysed the 5' RACE reads in MiXCR, keeping a single row per CDR3 protein. This sample has about 570,000 distinct CDR3 sequences, with 25% to 30% found just once. This clonotype has more than one count but fewer than ten. CDR3 length: 14 residues. Germline CDR1 and CDR2: MNHEY and SVGAGI. The germline V and J ends were trimmed by 5 bases and 6 bases, with 13 bases remaining between them.

The sequence derives from a woman in her seventies in good health. The chain combines TRBV6-5 with TRBJ1-4; possible D gene TRBD1, 6 bases. The specimen was blood. CDR3 region: CASSQDRDHEKLFF. DNA for the CDR3: TGTGCCAGCAGTCAGGACAGAGACCATGAAAAACTGTTTTTT.